The 16 T cell receptor beta chains in this list originate from one sample, sequenced in a study of T-cell reconstitution after alpha-beta-depleted transplantation in children. Unique molecular identifiers were incorporated when the TCRbeta library was constructed. TCRdb re-called the PCR reads through MiXCR, storing one row per CDR3 protein. The sample lists about 400,000 distinct CDR3 sequences; 20% were seen once. This material consisted of PBMCs from the stem cell graft donor, taken from the stem cell graft. These receptors came from a human donor who donated a stem cell graft to a child with acute myeloid leukemia.

The chain is built from TRBV3-1 and TRBJ2-2; 9 bases match TRBD2. This CDR3 is built from 16 residues. The germline V gene encodes CDR1 LGHDT and CDR2 YNNKEL (reference sequence). V lost 2 bases to trimming and J lost 1 base; unmatched junction nucleotides: 2. DNA of the CDR3: TGTGCCAGCAGCCAAAGCGGGAGGAAGAACACCGGGGAGCTGTTTTTT. Its protein is CASSQSGRKNTGELFF.

J is TRBJ1-1 and V is TRBV12-3 or TRBV12-4; D perhaps matches TRBD1 (5 bases). This CDR3 is 14 amino acids long. V was pared by 5 bases and J by 1 base, with 11 bases between. The CDR3 DNA is TGTGCCAGCAGTCCCAGGGTTGGGAACACTGAAGCTTTCTTT. It yields the protein CASSPRVGNTEAFF.

In nucleotides, the CDR3 is TGCGCCAGCAGCCAAGGGCCCCGGGAGACGACAGATACGCAGTATTTT. Its protein is CASSQGPRETTDTQYF. The chain recombines TRBV4-3 with TRBJ2-3; tentative D call: TRBD2 (6 bases). Germline V gene lookup returns CDR1 LGHNA and CDR2 YSLEER. Trimming shortened V by 1 base and J by 3 bases, and 14 bases separated the two germline ends. This CDR3 has 16 residues.

To note about this clonotype: Being one base from a much bigger clone, this may be a read error. The chain links TRBV27 to TRBJ2-7; 8 nucleotides match TRBD1. Looked up from germline, CDR1 is MNHEY and CDR2 is SMNVEV (reference sequence). The CDR3 runs 15 residues. Here the CDR3 DNA reads TGTGCCAGCAGTTTACGACCAGGGGGCAACCACGAGCACTACTTC. Its translation is CASSLRPGGNHEHYF.

The V call is TRBV28, the J call TRBJ2-7, with D unclear. Trimming removed 3 bases from V and 9 bases from J, with 12 bases in between. The CDR3 loop spans 12 amino acids. Germline CDR1 reads MDHEN; CDR2 reads SYDVKM. The CDR3 spells CASSFVSFGQYF. The CDR3, as DNA: TGTGCCAGCAGTTTTGTGAGTTTCGGGCAGTACTTC.

This clonotype occurred many times. DNA of the CDR3: TGTGCCAGCAGTCTCAAGACAGGGGGACGACAGCCCCAGCATTTT. This gives the protein CASSLKTGGRQPQHF. The chain joins TRBV12-3 or TRBV12-4 to TRBJ1-5, with 9 positions matching TRBD1. This CDR3 spans 15 amino acids. The ends lost 5 bases at V and 7 bases at J; junction bases unmatched: 9.

This clonotype turned up a few times. Written as DNA, the CDR3 is TGTGCCAGCAGCCAAGGAGGGACAGTTAATGAGCAGTTCTTC. Translation gives CASSQGGTVNEQFF. V is TRBV4-2 and J is TRBJ2-1; TRBD1 matches 7 bases. The CDR3 runs to 14 residues. The J segment lost 7 bases and the V segment lost 1 base, leaving 4 bases of the junction unmatched. Germline CDR1 reads LGHNA; CDR2 reads YNFKEQ.

The chain joins TRBV3-1 to TRBJ2-6; D is unclear. Germline lookup yields CDR1 LGHDT and CDR2 YNNKEL (reference sequence). The CDR3 length is 14 residues. Trimming pared 8 bases from V and 0 bases from J, leaving 8 bases between. CDR3 loop: CASDGSSGANVLTF. The CDR3, as DNA: TGTGCCAGCGACGGATCCTCTGGGGCCAACGTCCTGACTTTC.

Concerning this clonotype: At one end the junction does not follow the germline gene, possibly because of a read error. The chain couples TRBV5-1 to TRBJ2-7, with a possible D match to TRBD1 (5 bases). This CDR3 comprises 15 residues. Germline CDR1 reads SGHRS; CDR2 reads YFSETQ. CDR3 sequence: CASSLRALVSYEQNF. CDR3 DNA: TGCGCCAGCAGCCTCAGGGCTCTTGTGTCATACGAGCAGAACTTC.

This clonotype appeared a few times. V gene TRBV5-1 combines with J gene TRBJ2-1; unclear D gene. The ends were cut back, 4 bases at V and 0 bases at J, with 11 bases in the middle. Germline CDR1 and CDR2: SGHRS and YFSETQ. The length of the CDR3 is 15 residues. Here the CDR3 reads CASSLGYGSYNEQFF. The CDR3 nucleotides are TGCGCCAGCAGCCTGGGCTACGGCTCCTACAATGAGCAGTTCTTC.

This clonotype has more than one count but fewer than ten. This sequence joins TRBV27 and TRBJ1-1; D gene unclear. The length of the CDR3 is 12 residues. The V end was cut by 7 bases, the J end by 3 bases, with 9 bases between. From germline, CDR1 is MNHEY and CDR2 SMNVEV (reference sequence). CDR3: CASKFRHTEAFF. CDR3 sequence (DNA): TGTGCCAGCAAGTTCAGGCACACTGAAGCTTTCTTT.

J is TRBJ1-1 and V is TRBV7-2; 7 bases are a match to TRBD1. The V segment lost 1 base and the J segment 1 base; nucleotides outside the gene matches: 3. The CDR3 loop spans 15 amino acids. Germline CDR1 is SGHTA and CDR2 is FQGNSA. CDR3 DNA: TGTGCCAGCAGCTTAGACAGGGGCGGGAACACTGAAGCTTTCTTT. This codes for CASSLDRGGNTEAFF.

This clonotype has at least ten counts. The J gene is TRBJ2-7, the V gene TRBV24-1, with a weak D call TRBD1 (6 bases). This CDR3 region has 15 residues. The V gene lost 5 bases and the J gene lost 3 bases, with 16 bases spanning the gap. Germline assignment: CDR1 KGHDR and CDR2 SFDVKD. The CDR3 sequence: CATSALGGQGYEQYF. CDR3 DNA sequence: TGTGCCACCAGTGCCCTTGGGGGACAAGGCTACGAGCAGTACTTC.

This clonotype was counted between two and nine times. V gene TRBV7-6 combines with J gene TRBJ2-7; D might be TRBD1 (6 bases). CDR3 size: 18 residues. Germline assignment: CDR1 SGHVS and CDR2 FNYEAQ. V lost 0 bases and J lost 2, with 20 bases in between. CDR3 region: CASSLAQGQFRVAYEQYF. The CDR3 region has the DNA TGTGCCAGCAGCTTAGCGCAGGGGCAGTTCCGAGTTGCCTACGAGCAGTACTTC. Variable domain in full (rest from reference TRBV7-6 and TRBJ2-7): GAGVSQSPRYKVTKRGQDVALRCDPISGHVSLYWYRQALGQGPEFLTYFNYEAQQDKSGLPNDRFSAERPEGSISTLTIQRTEQRDSAMYRCASSLAQGQFRVAYEQYFGPGTRLTVT.

The rearrangement links TRBV27 to TRBJ2-4; D is possibly TRBD2 (5 bases). The CDR3 loop spans 15 amino acids. V was clipped by 7 bases and J by 0 bases, with 13 bases between them. Germline CDR1 and CDR2: MNHEY and SMNVEV (reference sequence). CDR3 in amino acids: CASKRTLLAKNIQYF. The CDR3 region has the DNA TGTGCCAGCAAGCGGACTCTCTTAGCCAAAAACATTCAGTACTTC.

This clonotype was found many times. The V call is TRBV13, the J call TRBJ2-6, with TRBD1 matching 9 bases. This CDR3 has 18 residues. After removal of 7 bases from V and 1 base from J, the junction contained 11 bases not matched to a gene. Per germline, CDR1 PRHDT and CDR2 FYEKMQ (reference sequence). The CDR3 region is CASTSDRGDLSGANVLTF. CDR3 nucleotides: TGTGCCAGCACCTCCGACAGGGGGGACTTATCTGGGGCCAACGTCCTGACTTTC. Using reference TRBV13 and TRBJ2-6 for the parts outside the CDR3, the full variable domain is AAGVIQSPRHLIKEKRETATLKCYPIPRHDTVYWYQQGPGQDPQFLISFYEKMQSDKGSIPDRFSAQQFSDYHSELNMSSLELGDSALYFCASTSDRGDLSGANVLTFGAGSRLTVL.